Reported below is one TCR beta chain. Antigen unknown. This sample was taken from a study of STAT5B mutations in CD4+ large granular lymphocyte leukemia. Study-wide background: Among healthy donors, a particular HLA allele went with more CDR3 'QG' motifs.

Germline CDR1 is SGHAT and CDR2 is FQNNGV. V dropped 5 bases and J dropped 2 bases, with 19 bases sitting between them. The CDR3 has 16 residues. Per the original data handling: The detection floor for productive clonotype frequency was 2.59 x 10-5. TCRdb keeps only in-frame clones here, not all; method: immunoSEQ multiplex PCR. That table gives V, J and clone size, and the DNA gave D and trimming. The sample holds around 30,000 clones, 60% to 80% seen once. Points from the study as a whole: TRBV06-family usage was enriched in top patient clones (8/27) versus controls (2/35).

The TCR comes from a human donor in good health. Sequencing was carried out using CD4+ T cells from blood buffy coats. The chain couples TRBV11-2 to TRBJ2-7; D could derive from TRBD1 or TRBD2 (5 bases each). This CDR3 is CASSRNGGSSTYEQYF. The CDR3 bases are TGTGCCAGCAGCCGGAATGGGGGATCCTCAACCTACGAGCAGTACTTC.